This T cell receptor (beta chain) was captured in a study of CD8 T cells in Susac syndrome. The patients who served as multiple sclerosis controls were treatment-naive and had stable or active relapsing-remitting disease that fulfilled the revised McDonald criteria. An input of 0.5 to 1 ug of RNA was subjected to reverse transcription using random hexamers. The method of amplification for TCR beta CDR3 was immunoSEQ multiplex PCR, covering 54 Vbeta and 13 Jbeta. Via MiXCR, TCRdb re-called the immunoSEQ multiplex PCR reads, giving one row per CDR3 protein. The profile shows about 300,000 distinct CDR3 sequences, around 91% of them singletons. V gave up 6 bases and J gave up 0 bases, with 15 bases separating them. The CDR3 is made up of 16 amino acids. Germline CDR1 and CDR2: MDHEN and SYDVKM.

The sequenced sample consisted of CD8+ T cells from PBMCs. This TCR was recovered from a human donor with multiple sclerosis. The chain uses TRBV28 and TRBJ2-1, with D perhaps TRBD2 (5 bases). CDR3 bases: TGTGCCAGCAGCCCGACGGGGTCGATCTCCTACAATGAGCAGTTCTTC. As protein: CASSPTGSISYNEQFF.